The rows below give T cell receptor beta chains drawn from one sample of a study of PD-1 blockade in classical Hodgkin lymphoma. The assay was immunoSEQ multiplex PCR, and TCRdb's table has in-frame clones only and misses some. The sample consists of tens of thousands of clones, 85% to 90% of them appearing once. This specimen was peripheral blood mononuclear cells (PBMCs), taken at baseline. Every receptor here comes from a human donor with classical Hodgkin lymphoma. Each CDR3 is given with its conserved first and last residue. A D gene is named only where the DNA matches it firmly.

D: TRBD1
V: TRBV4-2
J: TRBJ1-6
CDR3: CASSQDGQPGQGFDSPLHF
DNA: TGTGCCAGCAGCCAAGATGGGCAACCGGGACAGGGTTTCGATTCACCCCTCCACTTT

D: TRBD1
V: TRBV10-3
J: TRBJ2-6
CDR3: CAIRTGNSGANVLTF
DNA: TGTGCCATCCGGACAGGTAACTCTGGGGCCAACGTCCTGACTTTC

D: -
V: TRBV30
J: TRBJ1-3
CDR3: CAWRRHSGISGNTIYF
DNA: TGTGCCTGGAGACGACACTCAGGGATCTCTGGAAACACCATATATTTT

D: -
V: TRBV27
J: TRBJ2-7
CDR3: CASSSHRTYEQYF
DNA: TGTGCCAGCAGTTCACACAGAACCTACGAGCAGTACTTC

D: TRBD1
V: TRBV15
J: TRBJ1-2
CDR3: CATSRGQGEFGYTF
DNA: TGTGCCACCAGCAGAGGGCAGGGGGAGTTTGGCTACACCTTC

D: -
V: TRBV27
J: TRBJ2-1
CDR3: CASSLRGSEQFF
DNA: TGTGCCAGCAGTTTGAGGGGGAGTGAGCAGTTCTTC

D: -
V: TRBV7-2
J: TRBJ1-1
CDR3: CASSLGVGNTEAFF
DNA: TGTGCCAGCAGCTTAGGGGTTGGGAACACTGAAGCTTTCTTT

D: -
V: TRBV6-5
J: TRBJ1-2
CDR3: CASCSGGTDYTF
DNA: TGTGCCAGCTGCAGTGGGGGAACCGACTACACCTTC

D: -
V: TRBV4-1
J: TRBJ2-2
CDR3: CASSQDRLGDRTGELFF
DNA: TGCGCCAGCAGCCAAGATCGTCTCGGGGATCGGACCGGGGAGCTGTTTTTT

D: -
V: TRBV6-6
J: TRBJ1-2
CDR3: CASISILSGHYGYTF
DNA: TGTGCCAGCATCTCCATCCTGAGCGGGCACTATGGCTACACCTTC

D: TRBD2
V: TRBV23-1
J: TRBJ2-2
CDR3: CASSQSGGGWPGELFF
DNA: TGCGCCAGCAGTCAATCGGGGGGAGGGTGGCCCGGGGAGCTGTTTTTT

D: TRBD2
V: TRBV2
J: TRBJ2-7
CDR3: CATRAGAYEQYF
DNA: TGTGCCACACGAGCGGGGGCCTACGAGCAGTACTTC

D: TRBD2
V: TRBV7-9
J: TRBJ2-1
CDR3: CASSRGLADYNEQFF
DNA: TGTGCCAGCAGCCGGGGACTAGCAGACTACAATGAGCAGTTCTTC

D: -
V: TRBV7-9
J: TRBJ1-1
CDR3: CASSLTFKEAFF
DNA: TGTGCCAGCAGCTTAACGTTTAAGGAAGCTTTCTTT